This T cell receptor beta chain was recovered during a study of blood T cells in healthy people across ages. Then a second PCR, running roughly 7 to 11 cycles, was carried out with a sample-barcoded 5' primer and a J-beta primer mix. Via MiXCR, TCRdb re-called the 5' RACE reads, giving one row per CDR3 protein. The sample lists 550,000 to 800,000 distinct CDR3 sequences; 20% to 25% were seen once. This clonotype came up a few times. Trimming stripped 0 bases from V and 5 bases from J, with 13 bases between. There are 16 residues in the CDR3. Germline lookup yields CDR1 SGHAT and CDR2 FQNNGV. The chain recombines TRBV11-2 with TRBJ1-4; no clear D gene. This TCR was sampled from a man between 65 and 79 years old in good health. Sequenced: blood. The CDR3 nucleotides read TGTGCCAGCAGCTTAGATCTTTTGGCTCCCAATGAAAAACTGTTTTTT. Encoded protein: CASSLDLLAPNEKLFF. The full variable domain, with the rest looked up from reference TRBV11-2 and TRBJ1-4, is EAGVAQSPRYKIIEKRQSVAFWCNPISGHATLYWYQQILGQGPKLLIQFQNNGVVDDSQLPKDRFSAERLKGVDSTLKIQPAKLEDSAVYLCASSLDLLAPNEKLFFGSGTQLSVL.